What follows describes a single T cell receptor beta chain. Its antigen remains unknown. Naive-designated CD8 cells lacked CD45RO, were positively enriched for CCR7, and omitted terminally differentiated effector memory CD45RA+ cells. The data derive from a study of shared clonotypes between healthy human individuals. Overall study: Three CD4 naive, three CD4 memory, two CD8 naive and one CD8 memory plate were used per donor.

Generated by immunoSEQ multiplex PCR, the TCRdb table keeps only in-frame clones and is missing some. Of around 1.9 million clones in the sample, 90% to 95% are singletons; the top ten hold 1.5% to 2%. Overall study findings and caveats: Genetic and exposure-history diversity was limited by the few donors. Sampling covered blood only; tissue repertoires likely differ.

This clonotype was sampled from a man aged 18 to 30 in good health. Some clones in this sample may be carry-over from other donors' samples. Sequencing used naive CD8+ T cells from PBMCs.

The CDR3 DNA sequence: TGCGCCAGCAGCGCCGGGACAGGGGGACCCTACGAGCAGTACTTC. Residues: CASSAGTGGPYEQYF. The rearrangement links TRBV4-3 to TRBJ2-7; TRBD1 aligns across 11 bases. Unmatched junction bases numbered 5, after V lost 5 bases and J lost 2 bases. The CDR3 sequence is 15 residues long. Germline-derived CDR1 and CDR2 are LGHNA and YSLEER.